This T cell receptor beta chain appears in the sequencing data of a study of blood T cells in healthy people across ages. A minimum of 6 million PBMCs was isolated per sample. Combining a sample-barcoded 5' primer with a J-beta primer mix, a second PCR ran for about 7 to 11 cycles. TCRdb itself ran the 5' RACE reads through MiXCR, one entry per CDR3 protein. This repertoire shows around 2 million distinct CDR3 sequences, roughly 43% found once; its top ten account for under 30%. Germline loops: CDR1 DFQATT, CDR2 SNEGSKA (reference sequence). With 0 bases clipped from V and 7 bases from J, the junction kept 9 bases outside the gene matches. CDR3 size: 16 residues.

The sequenced material came from blood. The source of this sequence is a human donor in good health. J is TRBJ2-1 and V is TRBV20-1; 10 nucleotides match TRBD1. The CDR3 loop is CSARDLQGQGSNEQFF. CDR3 sequence (DNA): TGCAGTGCTAGAGATCTTCAGGGACAGGGGTCGAATGAGCAGTTCTTC.